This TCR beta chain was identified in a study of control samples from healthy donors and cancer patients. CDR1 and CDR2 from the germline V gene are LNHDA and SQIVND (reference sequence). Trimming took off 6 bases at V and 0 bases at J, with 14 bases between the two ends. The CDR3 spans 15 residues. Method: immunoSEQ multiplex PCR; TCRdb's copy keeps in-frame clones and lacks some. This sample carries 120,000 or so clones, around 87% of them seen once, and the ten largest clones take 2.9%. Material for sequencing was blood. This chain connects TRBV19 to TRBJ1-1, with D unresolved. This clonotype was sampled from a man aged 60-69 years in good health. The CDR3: CASRVPSPMNTEAFF. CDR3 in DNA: TGTGCCAGTAGGGTTCCATCGCCCATGAACACTGAAGCTTTCTTT.